Sequencing of this T cell receptor beta chain was carried out in a study of OX40 agonist ivuxolimab in advanced cancers. The CDR3 loop spans 15 amino acids. Trimming removed 4 bases at V and 8 bases at J, with 18 bases between. CDR1 and CDR2 from the germline V gene are MDHEN and SYDVKM. With autoimmune disease history or systemic immunosuppression, patients were excluded. Sequencing used immunoSEQ multiplex PCR; TCRdb keeps in-frame clones, though not all of them. The data contain about 61,000 clones, 75% to 90% of them seen just once; the ten biggest clones take up 0.55%. The sequences come from CD4+ or CD8+ T cells sorted from blood, collected in a trial of the OX40 agonist ivuxolimab. This receptor was taken from an adult with an advanced solid tumor such as melanoma, head and neck, liver or kidney cancer. The chain carries TRBV28 and TRBJ2-1, with TRBD1 as a possible D gene (6 bases). CDR3 nucleotides: TGTGCCAGCAGTTCAGCCGACAGGCTCAAGGATGAGCAGTTCTTC. It codes for CASSSADRLKDEQFF.